Listed below are T cell receptor beta chains from one sample, sequenced in a study of T cell responses to AZD1222 COVID-19 vaccine. Data came from immunoSEQ multiplex PCR; TCRdb stores just in-frame clones and leaves some out. The sample lists about 210,000 clones; approximately 94% were seen once. Here the sequenced sample was peripheral blood, taken 28 days after the second dose of the MenACWY control vaccine. The source of these receptors is an adult who received the MenACWY meningococcal vaccine as a control. CDR3s include the opening cysteine and the closing phenylalanine or tryptophan. A D gene is named only where the DNA matches it firmly. The size of a clone is reported for some rows only, either as once, few or many, or as a class for expanded clones.

J: TRBJ2-7
V: TRBV10-3
size: .
D: TRBD2
CDR3: CAISEAGTSGKAYF
DNA: TGTGCCATCAGTGAGGCCGGGACTAGCGGGAAGGCCTACTTC

J: TRBJ1-2
V: TRBV10-3
size: .
D: TRBD1
CDR3: CAITLDREGGYGYTF
DNA: TGTGCCATCACCCTGGACAGGGAAGGAGGCTATGGCTACACCTTC

J: TRBJ2-1
V: TRBV13
size: .
D: .
CDR3: CASSRGRSSYNEQFF
DNA: TGTGCCAGCAGCCGGGGGAGGAGCTCCTACAATGAGCAGTTCTTC

J: TRBJ2-3
V: TRBV7-3
size: .
D: .
CDR3: CASSLSRGEADTQYF
DNA: TGTGCCAGCAGCTTATCGAGAGGGGAGGCGGATACGCAGTATTTT

J: TRBJ1-5
V: TRBV19
size: .
D: .
CDR3: CAGNDGYNQPQHF
DNA: TGTGCCGGCAACGACGGCTACAATCAGCCCCAGCATTTT

J: TRBJ2-2
V: TRBV11-3
size: .
D: .
CDR3: CASSLSRVGTGELFF
DNA: TGTGCCAGCAGCTTAAGTCGCGTGGGCACCGGGGAGCTGTTTTTT

J: TRBJ2-7
V: TRBV30
size: .
D: .
CDR3: CARRVANSYEQYF
DNA: TGTGCCCGCCGAGTGGCCAACTCCTACGAGCAGTACTTC

J: TRBJ1-2
V: TRBV30
size: few
D: .
CDR3: CAWRARFNGYTF
DNA: TGTGCCTGGAGAGCGAGGTTCAACGGCTACACCTTC

J: TRBJ1-5
V: TRBV27
size: once
D: .
CDR3: CASAWTAYNQPQHF
DNA: TGTGCCAGCGCATGGACAGCTTATAATCAGCCCCAGCATTTT

J: TRBJ1-2
V: TRBV15
size: .
D: .
CDR3: CATSRGRSGRDYGYTF
DNA: TGTGCCACCAGCAGAGGACGATCAGGGAGGGACTATGGCTACACCTTC

J: TRBJ2-2
V: TRBV5-5
size: once
D: TRBD1
CDR3: CASSRNPGQGSNTGELFF
DNA: TGTGCCAGCAGCCGTAATCCGGGACAGGGGTCGAACACCGGGGAGCTGTTTTTT

J: TRBJ2-2
V: TRBV2
size: once
D: TRBD1
CDR3: CASSAGGPTGELFF
DNA: TGTGCCAGCAGTGCAGGGGGCCCAACCGGGGAGCTGTTTTTT

J: TRBJ2-3
V: TRBV27
size: .
D: .
CDR3: CASSMGKGDTQYF
DNA: TGTGCCAGCAGCATGGGGAAGGGGGATACGCAGTATTTT

J: TRBJ1-5
V: TRBV27
size: once
D: .
CDR3: CASSLGTAITEPQHF
DNA: TGTGCCAGCAGTTTGGGGACGGCGATAACGGAGCCCCAGCATTTT

J: TRBJ2-6
V: TRBV7-9
size: once
D: .
CDR3: CASSFPGRGANVLTF
DNA: TGTGCCAGCAGCTTTCCGGGTAGAGGGGCCAACGTCCTGACTTTC

J: TRBJ2-2
V: TRBV27
size: .
D: TRBD1
CDR3: CASSPNRGALIMTGELFF
DNA: TGTGCCAGCAGTCCTAACAGGGGCGCTTTGATTATGACCGGGGAGCTGTTTTTT

J: TRBJ2-3
V: TRBV4-2
size: .
D: .
CDR3: CASSPERGKTDTQYF
DNA: TGTGCCAGCAGCCCGGAAAGGGGAAAGACAGATACGCAGTATTTT

J: TRBJ1-2
V: TRBV16
size: .
D: .
CDR3: CASSQSVGGAYGYTF
DNA: TGTGCCAGCAGCCAATCTGTAGGAGGGGCCTATGGCTACACCTTC

J: TRBJ1-5
V: TRBV18
size: .
D: TRBD1
CDR3: CASSLGQVGNQPQHF
DNA: TGTGCCAGCTCACTCGGACAGGTGGGCAATCAGCCCCAGCATTTT

J: TRBJ2-7
V: TRBV3-1/TRBV3-2
size: once
D: .
CDR3: CASSSKRAYEQYF
DNA: TGTGCCAGCAGTTCGAAGCGGGCCTACGAGCAGTACTTC